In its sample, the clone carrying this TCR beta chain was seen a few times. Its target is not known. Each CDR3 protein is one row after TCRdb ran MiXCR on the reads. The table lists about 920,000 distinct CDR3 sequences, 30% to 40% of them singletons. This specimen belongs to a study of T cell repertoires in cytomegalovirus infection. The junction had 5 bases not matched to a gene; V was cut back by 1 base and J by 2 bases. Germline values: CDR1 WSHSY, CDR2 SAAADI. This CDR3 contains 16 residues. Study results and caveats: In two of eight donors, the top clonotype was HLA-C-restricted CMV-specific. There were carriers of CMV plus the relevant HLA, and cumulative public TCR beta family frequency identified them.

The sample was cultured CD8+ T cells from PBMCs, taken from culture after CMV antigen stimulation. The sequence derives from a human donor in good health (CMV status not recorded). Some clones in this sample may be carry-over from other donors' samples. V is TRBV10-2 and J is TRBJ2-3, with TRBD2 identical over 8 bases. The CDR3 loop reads CASSEFKRGYTDTQYF. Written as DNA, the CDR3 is TGCGCCAGCAGTGAGTTTAAGCGGGGGTACACAGATACGCAGTATTTT.